A single TCR beta chain is shown here with its context. The antigen is undetermined. The V end lost 4 bases, the J end lost 2 bases, and 19 bases lay between the germline ends. CDR1 is KGHSH, CDR2 LQKENI, per germline. The length of the CDR3 is 17 residues. These data belong to a study of T cells after yellow fever vaccination. The study's findings and limits: Subsequent booster samples again held most clones from primary vaccination (96% CD4, approximately 86% CD8). Abundant clonotypes from the bulk population could have been carried over as contaminants into FACS-sorted repertoires.

In making TCR cDNA, 5'RACE template switching added a universal primer site and UMIs to it. From the 5' RACE reads, TCRdb called clonotypes with MiXCR, one entry per CDR3 protein. The data contain some 350,000 distinct CDR3 sequences, approximately 4% of them singletons. The sequences come from PBMCs, collected 5 days after the yellow fever booster vaccination. The receptor was derived from a man between 18 and 35 years old who received the YFV17D yellow fever vaccine. The chain combines TRBV18 with TRBJ2-3; D possibly corresponds to TRBD1 (6 bases). CDR3 residues: CASSLIVGQRNTDTQYF. CDR3 nucleotides: TGTGCCAGCTCACTTATCGTAGGACAGAGAAACACAGATACGCAGTATTTT.